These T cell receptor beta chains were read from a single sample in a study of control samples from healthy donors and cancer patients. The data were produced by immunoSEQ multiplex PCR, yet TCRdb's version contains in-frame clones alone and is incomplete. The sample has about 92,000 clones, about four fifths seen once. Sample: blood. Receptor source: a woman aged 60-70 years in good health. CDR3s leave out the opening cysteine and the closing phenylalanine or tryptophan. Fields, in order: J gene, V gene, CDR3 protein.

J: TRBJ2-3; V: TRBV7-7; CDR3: ASSPLGTSSDTQY
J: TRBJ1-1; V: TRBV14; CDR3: ASGPGGSSAAF
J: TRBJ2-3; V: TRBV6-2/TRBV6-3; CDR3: ASSMGLAVLEDTQY
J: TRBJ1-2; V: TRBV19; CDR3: ASSIGSGNGYT
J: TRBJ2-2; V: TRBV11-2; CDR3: ASSFERSGELF
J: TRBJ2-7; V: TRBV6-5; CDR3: ASRPGTGGYEQY
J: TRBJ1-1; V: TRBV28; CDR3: ASSPVRGDTEAF
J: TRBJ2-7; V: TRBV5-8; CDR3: ASSYTRFGYEQY
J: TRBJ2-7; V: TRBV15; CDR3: ATSRGGEVKWQY
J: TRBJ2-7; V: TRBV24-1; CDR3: ATSDNRKSYEQY
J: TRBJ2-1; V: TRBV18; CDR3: ASSPEISYNEQF
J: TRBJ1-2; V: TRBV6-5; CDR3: ASSSQSRGYT
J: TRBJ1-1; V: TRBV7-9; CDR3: ASSDFLNTEAF
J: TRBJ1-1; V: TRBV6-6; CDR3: ASSYSQVMNTEAF
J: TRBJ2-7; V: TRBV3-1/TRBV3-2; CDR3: ASSPPGVYEQY
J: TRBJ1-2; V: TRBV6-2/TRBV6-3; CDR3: ASSLDSLPYGYT
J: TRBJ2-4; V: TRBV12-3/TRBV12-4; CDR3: ASSLRAGDIQY
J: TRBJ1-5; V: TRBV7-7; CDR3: ASPRTGQQNYSNQPQH
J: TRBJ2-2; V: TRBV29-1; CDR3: SVQGSNTGELF
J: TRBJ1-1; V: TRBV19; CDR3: ASSEVRATEAF
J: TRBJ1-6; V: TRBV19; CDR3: ASSTTGWNSPLH
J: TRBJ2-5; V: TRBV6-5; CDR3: ASSYGGQETQY
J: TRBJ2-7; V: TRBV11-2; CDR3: ASSLEFRAEQY
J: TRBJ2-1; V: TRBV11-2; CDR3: ASSLVGWTLSYNEQF
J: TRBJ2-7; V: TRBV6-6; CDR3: ASSPSGLDEQY